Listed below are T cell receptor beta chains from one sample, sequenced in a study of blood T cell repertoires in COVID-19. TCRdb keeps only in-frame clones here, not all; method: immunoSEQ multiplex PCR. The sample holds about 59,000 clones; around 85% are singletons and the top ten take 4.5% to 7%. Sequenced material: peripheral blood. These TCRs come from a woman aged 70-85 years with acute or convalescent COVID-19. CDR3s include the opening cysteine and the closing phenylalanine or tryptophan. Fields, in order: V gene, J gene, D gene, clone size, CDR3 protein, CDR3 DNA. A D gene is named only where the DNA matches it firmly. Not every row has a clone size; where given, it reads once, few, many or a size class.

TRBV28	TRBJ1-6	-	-	CASRPTSASPLHF	TGTGCCAGCAGACCCACAAGTGCCTCACCCCTCCACTTT
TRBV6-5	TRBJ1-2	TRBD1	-	CASVRGQGNYGYTF	TGTGCCAGCGTTAGAGGACAGGGGAACTATGGCTACACCTTC
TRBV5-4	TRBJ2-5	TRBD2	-	CASQRGGDPQETQYF	TGTGCCAGCCAGCGGGGGGGGGACCCCCAAGAGACCCAGTACTTC
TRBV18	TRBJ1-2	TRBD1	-	CASSPAQGGYGYTF	TGTGCCAGCTCACCGGCGCAGGGGGGCTATGGCTACACCTTC
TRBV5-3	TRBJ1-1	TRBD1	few	CARSFQQGQAKAFF	TGTGCCAGAAGCTTCCAGCAAGGACAGGCGAAGGCTTTCTTT
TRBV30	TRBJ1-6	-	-	CAREDSYNSPLHF	TGTGCCAGAGAGGACTCCTATAATTCACCCCTCCACTTT
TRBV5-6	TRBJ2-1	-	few	CASSRTSNEQFF	TGTGCCAGCAGCCGGACTTCCAATGAGCAGTTCTTC
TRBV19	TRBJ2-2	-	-	CASSKGVGELFF	TGTGCCAGTAGTAAGGGAGTCGGGGAGCTGTTTTTT
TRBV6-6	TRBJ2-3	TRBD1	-	CASSHRDRDLTDTQYF	TGTGCCAGCAGCCACCGGGACAGGGACCTCACAGATACGCAGTATTTT
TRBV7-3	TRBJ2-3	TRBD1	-	CASSADRDGTDTQYF	TGTGCCAGCAGCGCGGACAGGGACGGCACAGATACGCAGTATTTT